This TCR beta chain comes out of a study of control samples from healthy donors and cancer patients. CDR1 and CDR2 (germline): MGHRA, YSYEKL. The CDR3 consists of 14 residues. Trimming removed 3 bases from V and 4 bases from J, with 10 bases in between. Generated by immunoSEQ multiplex PCR, the TCRdb table keeps only in-frame clones and is missing some. The sample lists 100,000 to 150,000 clones, around 92% occurring once. This sequence was found in a woman aged 45-60 years in good health. Sequenced: blood. This chain links TRBV4-1 with TRBJ2-1; TRBD2 is a possible D gene (5 bases). In nucleotides, the CDR3 is TGCGCCAGCAGCCATGATGGCGGGTACAATGAGCAGTTCTTC. Its protein product is CASSHDGGYNEQFF.